This entry lists 30 T cell receptor beta chains sequenced from one sample in a study of cytomegalovirus exposure and HLA in healthy donors. PCR used 60 Vbeta primers and 13 Jbeta primers. Using immunoSEQ multiplex PCR, the repertoire was profiled, and TCRdb retains in-frame clones only, with some absent. The data show about 98,000 clones, approximately 80% seen once. The specimen was PBMCs. The source of these receptors is a female donor in good health and CMV-seropositive.

The chain couples TRBV27 to TRBJ1-2, with D hard to call. CDR1 is MNHEY and CDR2 is SMNVEV in the germline V gene (reference sequence). Trimming took off 5 bases at V and 4 bases at J, with 17 bases between the two ends. The CDR3 spans 15 residues. The CDR3 is CASSPIGGGSYGYTF. For the CDR3, the DNA is TGTGCCAGCAGTCCCATCGGTGGAGGCTCCTATGGCTACACCTTC.

The chain recombines TRBV19 with TRBJ1-6; TRBD1 is a possible D gene (5 bases). The CDR3 is 12 amino acids. Deletions cut 7 bases from V and 7 bases from J, with 8 bases between. Germline values: CDR1 LNHDA, CDR2 SQIVND (reference sequence). Here the CDR3 DNA reads TGTGCCAGTATGCAGGGCAATTCACCCCTCCACTTT. Translation gives CASMQGNSPLHF.

The chain's CDR3 is CASSSKYRTDRTVLAKNIQYF. The DNA for the CDR3 is TGTGCCAGCAGCAGTAAATATCGGACAGACCGGACGGTTCTAGCCAAAAACATTCAGTACTTC. The J gene is TRBJ2-4, the V gene TRBV27; weak D call: TRBD1 (6 bases). This CDR3 is 21 amino acids long. Between the trimmed V and J ends, which lost 6 bases and 0 bases, there was a span of 30 bases. Per the germline V gene, CDR1 is MNHEY and CDR2 is SMNVEV (reference sequence).

This clone has more than one count but fewer than ten. This rearrangement joins TRBV9 to TRBJ1-3; no reliable D call. Germline CDR1 and CDR2: SGDLS and YYNGEE. This CDR3 is 18 amino acids long. Trimming stripped 4 bases from V and 0 bases from J, with 20 bases between. For the CDR3, the DNA is TGTGCCAGCAGCCCCTTCAGGAGCGGACTAAGCTCTGGAAACACCATATATTTT. It encodes CASSPFRSGLSSGNTIYF.

The gene calls are TRBV18 and TRBJ2-3; TRBD2 might be the D (5 bases). CDR3 length equals 15 residues. Germline assignment: CDR1 KGHSH and CDR2 LQKENI. The V end lost 5 bases, the J end lost 2 bases, and 14 bases lay between the germline ends. CDR3 sequence reads: CASSSTRGITDTQYF. The CDR3 nucleotides are TGTGCCAGCTCATCGACTCGGGGAATCACAGATACGCAGTATTTT.

This chain connects TRBV6-1 to TRBJ2-5; 7 bases map to TRBD1. The closer fit of TRBJ2-7 to the DNA end suggests the J call may be wrong. This CDR3 contains 15 residues. Germline assignment: CDR1 MNHNS and CDR2 SASEGT. The CDR3 DNA follows: TGTGCCAGCAGCCTAGACAGGGTGAGCTCCTACGAGCAGTACTTC. Translating it yields CASSLDRVSSYEQYF.

The chain combines TRBV6-6 with TRBJ1-1; D uncertain. Germline values: CDR1 MNHNY, CDR2 SVGAGI (reference sequence). Trimming left V 7 bases short and J 5 bases short, with 14 bases between. The CDR3 runs 13 residues. The CDR3 nucleotides read TGTGCCAGCACAGAAGGTTGGACTACTGAAGCTTTCTTT. The encoded protein is CASTEGWTTEAFF.

The chain links TRBV6-5 to TRBJ2-5; 11 bases are a match to TRBD2. Per the germline V gene, CDR1 is MNHEY and CDR2 is SVGAGI. This CDR3 is 12 amino acids long. V shed 6 bases and J 7 bases; nucleotides not matched to a gene: 1. CDR3 sequence reads: CASRTSGTTQYF. CDR3 sequence (DNA): TGTGCCAGCAGGACTAGCGGGACGACCCAGTACTTC.

About this clone: The CDR3 does not close with the conserved phenylalanine or tryptophan, likely indicating a read error. The DNA is omitted, as the CDR3 cannot be located on it reliably, and the CDR3 follows TCRdb's listing. V is TRBV14 and J is TRBJ2-7; TRBD1, the D gene given by the table, was not confirmed from the DNA. From germline, CDR1 is SGHDN and CDR2 FVKESK. 12 amino acids form the CDR3, both terminal residues included. CDR3 residues: CASSQDAGQGLI.

This clone was seen only a few times. The chain employs TRBV4-1 and TRBJ2-2; D is possibly TRBD1 (6 bases). Per germline, CDR1 MGHRA and CDR2 YSYEKL. V lost 1 base and J 3 bases, leaving 9 bases between the germline ends. CDR3 length: 15 amino acids. This CDR3 reads CASSQARGDTGELFF. CDR3 DNA sequence: TGCGCCAGCAGCCAAGCCAGGGGAGACACCGGGGAGCTGTTTTTT.

This clone occurred once. The rearrangement joins TRBV7-9 to TRBJ2-7, with 12 bases fitting TRBD1. This CDR3 has 15 residues. With 5 bases clipped from V and 6 bases from J, the junction kept 8 bases outside the gene matches. CDR1 SEHNR and CDR2 FQNEAQ come from the germline V gene (reference sequence). The DNA for the CDR3 is TGTGCCAGCAGCCACCCGGGGGACAGGGGGCTCGAGCAGTACTTC. Protein sequence: CASSHPGDRGLEQYF.

This chain uses TRBV28 with TRBJ1-2; maybe TRBD1 (6 bases). This CDR3 contains 15 residues. Germline CDR1 MDHEN, CDR2 SYDVKM. V gave up 6 bases and J gave up 4 bases, with 18 bases separating them. CDR3 residues: CASRTLRGTGYGYTF. CDR3 nucleotide sequence: TGTGCCAGCAGAACACTCAGGGGAACGGGCTATGGCTACACCTTC.

The chain couples TRBV19 to TRBJ2-3, with 11 bases identical to TRBD2. J was trimmed by 0 bases and V by 5 bases; bases with no gene match: 4. This CDR3 is 16 amino acids long. CDR1 and CDR2 from the germline V gene are LNHDA and SQIVND (reference sequence). The chain's CDR3 is CASSFLAGGSTDTQYF. The CDR3 DNA sequence: TGTGCCAGTAGTTTCCTAGCGGGAGGCAGCACAGATACGCAGTATTTT.

Here the CDR3 DNA reads TGTGCCAGCACCGGATCCGGGGGGCCCAACTATGGCTACACCTTC. Its protein product is CASTGSGGPNYGYTF. The V gene is TRBV7-9, the J gene TRBJ1-2, with a weak D call TRBD1 (6 bases). CDR3 length equals 15 residues. Germline CDR1 reads SEHNR; CDR2 reads FQNEAQ (reference sequence). Trimming took 7 bases from V and 2 from J, leaving 17 bases between them.

This chain uses TRBV11-2 with TRBJ1-1, with D perhaps TRBD1 (6 bases). Germline CDR1 is SGHAT and CDR2 is FQNNGV. CDR3 size: 19 residues. The V and J ends lost 3 bases and 1 base respectively, with 24 bases between them. The CDR3 region has the DNA TGTGCCAGCAGCTTTAATAGCCCTCGGTGGTCGGGACAGAACACTGAAGCTTTCTTT. Translation gives CASSFNSPRWSGQNTEAFF.

This rearrangement joins TRBV11-2 to TRBJ1-4; 9 bases agree with TRBD1. This CDR3 is 15 amino acids long. Losses at the gene ends were 2 bases for V and 6 bases for J; bases not matched to a gene: 4. From germline, CDR1 is SGHAT and CDR2 FQNNGV. The CDR3 DNA reads TGTGCCAGCAGCTTACTCGACAGGGGGTATGAAAAACTGTTTTTT. Residues: CASSLLDRGYEKLFF.

The chain recombines TRBV27 with TRBJ1-1, with 10 bases identical to TRBD1. CDR1 MNHEY and CDR2 SMNVEV come from the germline V gene (reference sequence). CDR3 size: 15 residues. The J segment lost 1 base and the V segment lost 4 bases, leaving 3 bases of the junction unmatched. This chain's CDR3 is CASSSRDRGNTEAFF. The DNA for the CDR3 is TGTGCCAGCAGTTCCCGGGACAGGGGGAACACTGAAGCTTTCTTT.

This chain links TRBV6-1 with TRBJ2-3, with D possibly TRBD1 on 6 matching bases. The germline V and J ends were trimmed by 2 bases and 2 bases, with 14 bases remaining between them. CDR3 length: 16 amino acids. Germline CDR1 MNHNS, CDR2 SASEGT. Here the CDR3 DNA reads TGTGCCAGCAGTGAATTAGGGGGAGCGACCACAGATACGCAGTATTTT. It specifies CASSELGGATTDTQYF.

The chain carries TRBV19 and TRBJ2-5; 10 bases are shared with TRBD1. Unmatched junction bases numbered 18, after V lost 7 bases and J lost 1 base. The CDR3 consists of 19 residues. Germline-derived CDR1 and CDR2 are LNHDA and SQIVND (reference sequence). The CDR3: CASKGDRGLGNGPQETQYF. CDR3 DNA: TGTGCCAGTAAGGGGGACAGGGGACTAGGCAATGGGCCCCAAGAGACCCAGTACTTC.

The rearrangement joins TRBV18 to TRBJ1-2, with 8 nucleotides matching TRBD1. CDR3 length equals 16 residues. The germline CDR1 and CDR2 sequences are KGHSH and LQKENI. With 3 bases clipped from V and 5 bases from J, the junction kept 11 bases outside the gene matches. The CDR3 sequence: CASSPKDRGGLYGYTF. As DNA, the CDR3 is TGTGCCAGCTCACCCAAAGACAGGGGAGGATTATATGGCTACACCTTC.

The chain is built from TRBV28 and TRBJ1-5; D gene uncertain. V lost 7 bases, J lost 6 bases, and 16 bases lay in between. The CDR3 consists of 14 residues. From germline, CDR1 is MDHEN and CDR2 SYDVKM. This CDR3 reads CASTLRGGIQPQHF. The CDR3 region has the DNA TGTGCCAGCACACTCAGAGGAGGGATTCAGCCCCAGCATTTT.

The chain recombines TRBV5-1 with TRBJ2-7; D ambiguous. Trimming cost V 4 bases and J 6 bases, with 8 bases left between them. Germline V gene lookup returns CDR1 SGHRS and CDR2 YFSETQ. This CDR3 has 11 amino acids. CDR3 in DNA: TGCGCCAGCAGCATAAGAGGCGAGCAGTACTTC. Translating it yields CASSIRGEQYF. Complete variable domain (other parts from reference TRBV5-1 and TRBJ2-7): KAGVTQTPRYLIKTRGQQVTLSCSPISGHRSVSWYQQTPGQGLQFLFEYFSETQRNKGNFPGRFSGRQFSNSRSEMNVSTLELGDSALYLCASSIRGEQYFGPGTRLTVT.

Concerning this clone itself: One junction end disagrees with the germline gene, perhaps due to a read error. The rearrangement links TRBV7-9 to TRBJ1-1; TRBD1 matches at 8 bases. The length of the CDR3 is 17 residues. Germline V CDR1 and CDR2: SEHNR, FQNEAQ (reference sequence). CDR3 in DNA: TGTTCCAGCAGCTTAAACCCCCGCGGGACAGGTCGGACTGAAGCTTTCTTT. This sequence encodes CSSSLNPRGTGRTEAFF.

The rearrangement links TRBV11-2 to TRBJ1-1; 9 bases match TRBD1. This CDR3 comprises 16 residues. V dropped 1 base and J dropped 4; count of bases not matched to a gene: 7. Germline CDR1 reads SGHAT; CDR2 reads FQNNGV. The CDR3 DNA is TGTGCCAGCAGCTTAGGACAGGGGGGGGCTAGCACTGAAGCTTTCTTT. The encoded protein is CASSLGQGGASTEAFF.

This chain joins TRBV9 and TRBJ1-2, with 9 bases aligning to TRBD1. Germline V gene data show CDR1 as SGDLS and CDR2 as YYNGEE. There are 14 residues in the CDR3. J lost 4 bases, V lost 0 bases, and 1 base had no gene match. The CDR3, as DNA: TGTGCCAGCAGCGTAGCGACAGGGGGCTATGGCTACACCTTC. It is translated as CASSVATGGYGYTF.

This chain links TRBV5-1 with TRBJ1-2; D remains ambiguous. Germline V gives CDR1 SGHRS, CDR2 YFSETQ. The germline V and J ends were trimmed by 4 bases and 3 bases, with 16 bases remaining between them. The CDR3 is made up of 15 amino acids. The CDR3 here is CASSMQAGFDYGYTF. The CDR3 DNA reads TGCGCCAGCAGCATGCAAGCGGGGTTCGACTATGGCTACACCTTC.

V and J are TRBV7-9 and TRBJ2-5; possible D gene TRBD2, 6 bases. Germline assignment: CDR1 SEHNR and CDR2 FQNEAQ (reference sequence). With 2 bases removed from V and 5 bases from J, the gap between germline ends came to 15 bases. This CDR3 has 15 residues. In DNA form, the CDR3 reads TGTGCCAGCAGCTTATCGAGCGGGTATACGGAGACCCAGTACTTC. This codes for CASSLSSGYTETQYF.

The genes are TRBV5-5 and TRBJ2-3, with D hard to call. Trimming took off 0 bases at V and 6 bases at J, with 2 bases between the two ends. This CDR3 region has 11 residues. Germline CDR1 and CDR2: SGHKS and YYEKEE (reference sequence). In DNA, the CDR3 is TGTGCCAGCAGCTTGGCGGATACGCAGTATTTT. Translating it yields CASSLADTQYF.

The chain recombines TRBV9 with TRBJ2-5, with 12 bases that match TRBD2. The J call may be wrong; the DNA end is better matched by TRBJ2-7. This CDR3 is 16 amino acids long. CDR1 and CDR2 (germline): SGDLS, YYNGEE. CDR3 amino acids: CASSVAGLAGPYEQYF. As DNA, the CDR3 is TGTGCCAGCAGCGTAGCAGGACTAGCGGGGCCCTACGAGCAGTACTTC.

This clone was recorded a few times. Other DNA sequences in the same sample also yield this CDR3. In DNA form, the CDR3 reads TGTGCCATCAGCGCGGGAGACGAGCAGTTCTTC. Translating gives CAISAGDEQFF. The rearrangement joins TRBV10-3 to TRBJ2-1; the match to TRBD2 covers 7 bases. The CDR3 contains 11 residues. In germline, CDR1 is ENHRY, CDR2 SYGVKD. Unmatched junction bases numbered 3, after V lost 6 bases and J lost 10 bases.